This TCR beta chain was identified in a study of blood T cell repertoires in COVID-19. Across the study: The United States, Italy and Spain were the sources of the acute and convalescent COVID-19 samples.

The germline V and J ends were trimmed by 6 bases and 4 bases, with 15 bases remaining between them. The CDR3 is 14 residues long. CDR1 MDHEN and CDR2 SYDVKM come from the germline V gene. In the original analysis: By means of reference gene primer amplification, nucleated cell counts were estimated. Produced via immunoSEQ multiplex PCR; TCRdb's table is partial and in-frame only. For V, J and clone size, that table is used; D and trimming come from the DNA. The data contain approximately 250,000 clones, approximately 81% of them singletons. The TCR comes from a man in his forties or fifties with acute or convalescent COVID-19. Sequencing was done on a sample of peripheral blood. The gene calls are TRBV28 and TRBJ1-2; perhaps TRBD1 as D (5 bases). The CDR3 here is CASRPRQPVYGYTF. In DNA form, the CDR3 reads TGTGCCAGCAGACCCCGACAGCCAGTCTATGGCTACACCTTC.